This TCR beta chain comes out of a study of blood T cell repertoires in COVID-19. The wider study: Samples taken during acute and convalescent COVID-19 were collected in the United States, Italy and Spain.

In the original workflow: Amplified reference gene primers provided the basis for estimating nucleated cell counts. The repertoire was sequenced with immunoSEQ multiplex PCR; TCRdb's copy has only in-frame clones and lacks some. Clone size and V and J calls were adopted from that table, with D and trimming inferred from the DNA. Of 45,000 to 50,000 clones in the sample, about nine tenths were seen once. The CDR3 sequence is 15 residues long. The V segment lost 3 bases and the J segment 3 bases; nucleotides outside the gene matches: 5. Germline CDR1 and CDR2: KGHDR and SFDVKD. Source material: peripheral blood. This clonotype originated in a woman aged 80 or over with COVID-19, enrolled during active disease. The chain uses TRBV24-1 and TRBJ2-3; 7 positions match TRBD1. CDR3 sequence: CATSDPGTATDTQYF. CDR3 sequence (DNA): TGTGCCACCAGTGATCCTGGGACAGCGACAGATACGCAGTATTTT.